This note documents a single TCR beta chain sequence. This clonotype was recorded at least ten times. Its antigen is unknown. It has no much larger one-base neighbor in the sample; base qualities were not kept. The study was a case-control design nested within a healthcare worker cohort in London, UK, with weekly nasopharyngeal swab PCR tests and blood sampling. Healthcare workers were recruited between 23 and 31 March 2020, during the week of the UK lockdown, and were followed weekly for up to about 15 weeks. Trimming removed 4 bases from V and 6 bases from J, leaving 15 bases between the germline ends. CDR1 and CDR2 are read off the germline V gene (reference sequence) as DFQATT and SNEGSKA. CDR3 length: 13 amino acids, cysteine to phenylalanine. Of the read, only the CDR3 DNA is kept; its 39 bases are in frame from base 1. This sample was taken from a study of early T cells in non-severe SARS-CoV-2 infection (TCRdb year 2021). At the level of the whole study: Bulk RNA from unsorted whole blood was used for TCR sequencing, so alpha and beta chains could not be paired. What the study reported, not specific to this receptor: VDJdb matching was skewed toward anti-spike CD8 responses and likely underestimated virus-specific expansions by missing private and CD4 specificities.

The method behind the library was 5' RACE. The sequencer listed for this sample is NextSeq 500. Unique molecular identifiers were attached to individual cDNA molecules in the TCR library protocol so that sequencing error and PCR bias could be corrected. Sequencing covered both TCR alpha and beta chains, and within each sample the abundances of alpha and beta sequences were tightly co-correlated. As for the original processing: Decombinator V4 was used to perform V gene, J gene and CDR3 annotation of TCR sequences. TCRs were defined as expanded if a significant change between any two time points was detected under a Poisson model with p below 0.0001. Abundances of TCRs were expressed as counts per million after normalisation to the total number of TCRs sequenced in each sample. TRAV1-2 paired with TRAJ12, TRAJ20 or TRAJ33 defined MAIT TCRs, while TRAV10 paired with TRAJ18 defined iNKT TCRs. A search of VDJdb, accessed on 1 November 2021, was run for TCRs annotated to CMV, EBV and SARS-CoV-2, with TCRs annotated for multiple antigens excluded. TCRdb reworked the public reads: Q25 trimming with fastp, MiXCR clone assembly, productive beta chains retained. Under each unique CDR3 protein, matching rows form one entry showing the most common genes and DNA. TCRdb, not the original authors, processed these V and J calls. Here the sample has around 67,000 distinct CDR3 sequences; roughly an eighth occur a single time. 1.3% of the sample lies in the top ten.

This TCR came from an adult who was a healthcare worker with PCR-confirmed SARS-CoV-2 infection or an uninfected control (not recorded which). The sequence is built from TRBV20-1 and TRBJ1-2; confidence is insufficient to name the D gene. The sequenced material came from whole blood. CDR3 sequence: CSATERDIDGYTF. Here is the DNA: TGCAGTGCTACCGAGCGAGACATTGATGGCTACACCTTC.